This T cell receptor (beta chain) stems from a study of blood T cell repertoires in COVID-19. The overall study: Acute and convalescent COVID-19 samples came from the United States, Italy and Spain. The analysed material was cDNA or gDNA that came from T cells, B-cell-depleted T cells, or PBMCs.

Study processing details: Reference gene primer amplification in the assay estimated nucleated cell counts. The assay was immunoSEQ multiplex PCR, and TCRdb's table has in-frame clones only and misses some. V, J and clone size reflect that table, while D and trimming were determined from the DNA. The data hold roughly 100,000 clones, with about 87% observed a single time. Germline V gene lookup returns CDR1 MNHEY and CDR2 SVGAGI. V trimming: 6 bases; J trimming: 2 bases; junction bases outside the gene matches: 6. The CDR3 runs 15 residues. The chain couples TRBV6-5 to TRBJ1-2; 10 positions match TRBD1. The specimen sequenced was peripheral blood. The receptor was derived from a human donor in a cohort sampled during active or convalescent COVID-19. The chain's CDR3 is CASSRGQGGNYGYTF. CDR3 sequence (DNA): TGTGCCAGCAGCCGCGGACAGGGGGGCAACTATGGCTACACCTTC.